This T cell receptor beta chain was sequenced during a study of control samples from healthy donors and cancer patients. Sequencing used immunoSEQ multiplex PCR; TCRdb keeps in-frame clones, though not all of them. The table lists fewer than 150,000 clones, 85% to 95% of them singletons. Germline V gives CDR1 WNHNN, CDR2 SYGVQD (reference sequence). Trimming at V came to 6 bases and at J to 5 bases, leaving 3 bases not matched to a gene. There are 13 residues in the CDR3. This chain uses TRBV10-1 with TRBJ2-1; 8 bases line up with TRBD2. Sequencing was performed on blood. The sequence was collected from a man younger than 35 in good health. CDR3 sequence reads: CASSPGGDNEQFF. In DNA, the CDR3 is TGCGCCAGCAGCCCGGGGGGGGACAATGAGCAGTTCTTC.